The text below deals with one T cell receptor beta chain. The target antigen is unknown. This sample was included in a study of cytomegalovirus exposure and HLA in healthy donors. Study-level results: Trimming of TCR beta V- and J-genes showed a link, identified in a later analysis, to a missense DCLRE1C variant. In an earlier analysis, productive rearrangement rates for most beta V segments clustered near 87% or 30%.

Germline CDR1 and CDR2: SGDLS and YYNGEE. Trimming removed 0 bases at V and 5 bases at J, with 11 bases between. The CDR3 sequence is 14 residues long. PCR involved 60 Vbeta and 13 Jbeta primers. Clones were sequenced by immunoSEQ multiplex PCR, and TCRdb holds only the in-frame ones, with some missing. Of more than 45,000 clones in the sample, over 60% are singletons; the top ten hold approximately 2.7%. Donors likely had unrecorded immune exposures despite being nominally healthy when sampled. Material: PBMCs. This TCR came from a woman aged 40 to 55 in good health and CMV-seropositive. J is TRBJ1-2 and V is TRBV9; the D gene is possibly TRBD1 (5 bases). DNA of the CDR3: TGTGCCAGCAGCGTAGGCGGGGGGATATATGGCTACACCTTC. This encodes CASSVGGGIYGYTF.